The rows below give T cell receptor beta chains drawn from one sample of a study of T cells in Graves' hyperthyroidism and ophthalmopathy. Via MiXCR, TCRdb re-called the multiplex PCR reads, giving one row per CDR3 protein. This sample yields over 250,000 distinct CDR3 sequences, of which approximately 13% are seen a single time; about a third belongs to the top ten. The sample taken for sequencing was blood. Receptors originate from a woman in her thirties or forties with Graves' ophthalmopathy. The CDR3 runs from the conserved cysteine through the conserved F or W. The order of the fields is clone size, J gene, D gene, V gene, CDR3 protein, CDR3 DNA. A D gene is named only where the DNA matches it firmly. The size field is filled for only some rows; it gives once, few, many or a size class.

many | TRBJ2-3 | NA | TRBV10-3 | CAISELLAESTDTQYF | TGTGCCATCAGTGAGTTGTTAGCGGAGAGCACAGATACGCAGTATTTT
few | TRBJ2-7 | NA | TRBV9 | CASSPRVGVYEQYF | TGTGCCAGCAGCCCCCGGGTGGGAGTCTACGAGCAGTACTTC
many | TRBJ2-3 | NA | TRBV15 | CATSRSTDTQYF | TGTGCCACCAGCAGAAGCACAGATACGCAGTATTTT
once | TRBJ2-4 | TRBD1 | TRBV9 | CASSARQGLPTDIQYF | TGTGCCAGCAGCGCCCGACAGGGTCTGCCAACTGACATTCAGTACTTC
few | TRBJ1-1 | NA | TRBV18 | CASSISAANTEAFF | TGTGCCAGCTCAATATCTGCAGCGAACACTGAAGCTTTCTTT
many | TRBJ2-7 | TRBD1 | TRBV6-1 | CASSGSWDRGTYEQYF | TGTGCCAGCAGTGGATCCTGGGACAGGGGGACGTACGAGCAGTACTTC
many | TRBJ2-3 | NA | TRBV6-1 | CASRSLAGRTDTQYF | TGTGCCAGCAGGTCCCTGGCAGGGCGCACAGATACGCAGTATTTT
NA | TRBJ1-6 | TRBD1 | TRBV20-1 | CSARGMTGMGYNSPLHF | TGCAGTGCTAGAGGAATGACAGGGATGGGGTATAATTCACCCCTCCACTTT
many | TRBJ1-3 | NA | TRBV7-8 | CASSLSKDSGNTIYF | TGTGCCAGCAGCTTATCGAAGGACAGTGGAAACACCATATATTTT
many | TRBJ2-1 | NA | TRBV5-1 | CASSLVPGGNFDEQFF | TGCGCCAGCAGCTTGGTTCCGGGGGGCAATTTCGATGAGCAGTTCTTC
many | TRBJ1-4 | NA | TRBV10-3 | CAIRVGEKLFF | TGTGCCATCAGGGTTGGCGAAAAACTGTTTTTT
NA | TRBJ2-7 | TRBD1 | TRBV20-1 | CSARTGTGLSYEQYF | TGCAGTGCTAGAACCGGGACAGGGTTATCCTACGAGCAGTACTTC
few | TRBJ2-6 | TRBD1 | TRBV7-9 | CASSLGTGDVSGANVLTF | TGTGCCAGCAGCCTAGGGACAGGCGACGTTTCTGGGGCCAACGTCCTGACTTTC
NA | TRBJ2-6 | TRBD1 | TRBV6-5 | CASSSDRVPSGANVLTF | TGTGCCAGCAGTTCAGACAGGGTCCCCTCTGGGGCCAACGTCCTGACTTTC
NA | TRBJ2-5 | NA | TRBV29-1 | CSVPPGRMLRETQYF | TGCAGCGTTCCCCCCGGACGTATGCTTAGAGAGACCCAGTACTTC
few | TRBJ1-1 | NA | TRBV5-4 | CASLTQGLNTEAFF | TGTGCCAGCCTCACCCAGGGTTTGAACACTGAAGCTTTCTTT
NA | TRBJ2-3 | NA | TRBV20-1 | CSARRFLATDTQYF | TGCAGTGCTAGGAGGTTCTTAGCTACGGATACGCAGTATTTT
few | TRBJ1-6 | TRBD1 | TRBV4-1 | CASSQEGQGDNSPLHF | TGCGCCAGCAGCCAAGAGGGACAGGGAGATAATTCACCCCTCCACTTT
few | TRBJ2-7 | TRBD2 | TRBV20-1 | CSARDPSGSSYEQYF | TGCAGTGCTAGAGACCCTAGCGGAAGCTCCTACGAGCAGTACTTC
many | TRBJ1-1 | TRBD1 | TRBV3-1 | CASSHAGGYTEAFF | TGTGCCAGCAGCCACGCAGGGGGGTACACTGAAGCTTTCTTT
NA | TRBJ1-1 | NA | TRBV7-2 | CASSKSGQPNTEAFF | TGTGCCAGCAGCAAAAGCGGACAGCCGAACACTGAAGCTTTCTTT
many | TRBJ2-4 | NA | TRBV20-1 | CSAAAGAKNIQYF | TGCAGTGCGGCGGCGGGGGCCAAAAACATTCAGTACTTC
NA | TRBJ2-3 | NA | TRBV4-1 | CASSQPRQTRSTDTQYF | TGCGCCAGCAGCCAACCTCGACAGACCCGCAGCACAGATACGCAGTATTTT
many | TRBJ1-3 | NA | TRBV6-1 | CASRRDYSGNTIYF | TGTGCCAGCAGACGAGATTACTCTGGAAACACCATATATTTT
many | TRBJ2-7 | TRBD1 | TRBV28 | CASSLLAGGYSYEQYF | TGTGCCAGCAGTTTATTGGCAGGGGGCTACTCCTACGAGCAGTACTTC
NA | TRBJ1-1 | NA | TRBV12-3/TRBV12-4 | CASRRGRWGTEAFF | TGTGCCAGCAGACGCGGTCGTTGGGGTACTGAAGCTTTCTTT
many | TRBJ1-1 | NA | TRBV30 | CLGGLNTEAFF | TGTCTCGGGGGCTTGAACACTGAAGCTTTCTTT
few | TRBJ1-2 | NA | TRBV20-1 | CRAPTAGLLANYGYTF | TGCAGGGCTCCCACCGCCGGACTCCTAGCTAACTATGGCTACACCTTC
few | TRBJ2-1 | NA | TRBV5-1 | CASTESGRTAAYNEQFF | TGCGCCAGCACGGAGTCCGGGCGGACGGCAGCCTACAATGAGCAGTTCTTC
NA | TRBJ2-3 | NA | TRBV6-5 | CASSYSKAEDTQYF | TGTGCCAGCAGTTACTCGAAGGCAGAGGATACGCAGTATTTT
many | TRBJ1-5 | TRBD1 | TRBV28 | CASSLKQGNGQPQHF | TGTGCCAGCAGTTTAAAACAGGGGAATGGACAGCCCCAGCATTTT
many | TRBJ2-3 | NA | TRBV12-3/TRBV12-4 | CASGYTDTQYF | TGTGCCAGCGGATACACAGATACGCAGTATTTT
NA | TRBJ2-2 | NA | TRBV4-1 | CASSVGTTSNGELFF | TGCGCCAGCAGTGTCGGGACCACGAGTAACGGGGAGCTGTTTTTT
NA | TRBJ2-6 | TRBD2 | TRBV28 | CASSIPGLEAGANVLTF | TGTGCCAGCAGTATACCGGGACTAGAAGCTGGGGCCAACGTCCTGACTTTC
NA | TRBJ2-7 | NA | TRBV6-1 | CASTQGPGIYEQYF | TGTGCCAGCACCCAGGGCCCGGGTATCTACGAGCAGTACTTC
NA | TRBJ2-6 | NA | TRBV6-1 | CASRAAPADSGANVLTF | TGTGCCAGCAGGGCGGCACCGGCCGACTCTGGGGCCAACGTCCTGACTTTC
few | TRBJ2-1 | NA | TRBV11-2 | CASSYLATPSYNEQFF | TGTGCCAGCAGCTATCTAGCGACCCCTTCCTACAATGAGCAGTTCTTC
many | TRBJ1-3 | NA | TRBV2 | CASSFIKARGSGNTIYF | TGTGCCAGCAGTTTTATTAAGGCCAGGGGATCTGGAAACACCATATATTTT
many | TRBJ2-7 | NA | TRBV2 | CASSANTGRVYEQYF | TGTGCCAGCAGTGCTAACACAGGGAGAGTCTACGAGCAGTACTTC
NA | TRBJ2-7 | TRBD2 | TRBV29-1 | CSVKGTSGRPYEQYF | TGCAGCGTTAAAGGGACTAGCGGGAGACCCTACGAGCAGTACTTC
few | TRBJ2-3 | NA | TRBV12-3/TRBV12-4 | CASSLYHRDTDTQYF | TGTGCCAGCAGTTTATATCACCGGGACACAGATACGCAGTATTTT
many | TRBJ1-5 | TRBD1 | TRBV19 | CASSIQGEWGQPQHF | TGTGCCAGTAGTATACAGGGGGAGTGGGGTCAGCCCCAGCATTTT
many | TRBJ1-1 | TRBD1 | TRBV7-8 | CASSFPGTGSDTEAFF | TGTGCCAGCAGCTTCCCCGGGACAGGTTCGGACACTGAAGCTTTCTTT
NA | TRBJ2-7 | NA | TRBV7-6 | CASSLSPRQTYEQYF | TGTGCCAGCAGCTTATCTCCGAGGCAGACCTACGAGCAGTACTTC
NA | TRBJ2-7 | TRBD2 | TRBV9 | CASSPQREGLGEQYF | TGTGCCAGCAGCCCACAGCGGGAGGGCCTGGGGGAGCAGTACTTC
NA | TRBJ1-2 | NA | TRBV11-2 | CASSLGPGRIRDYGYTF | TGTGCCAGCAGCTTAGGTCCCGGGAGGATAAGGGACTATGGCTACACCTTC
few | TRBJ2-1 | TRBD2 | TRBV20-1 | CSARGFSGERSYNEQFF | TGCAGTGCTAGAGGGTTTAGCGGGGAAAGGTCCTACAATGAGCAGTTCTTC
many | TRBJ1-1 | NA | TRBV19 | CASTIARRGANTEAFF | TGTGCCAGTACGATTGCCCGGAGGGGAGCGAACACTGAAGCTTTCTTT
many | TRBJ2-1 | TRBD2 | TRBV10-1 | CASGRTSGGRNEQFF | TGCGCCAGCGGAAGAACTAGCGGGGGTCGCAATGAGCAGTTCTTC
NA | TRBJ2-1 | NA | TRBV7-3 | CASSLGGPSYNEQFF | TGTGCCAGCAGCTTAGGGGGGCCTTCTTACAATGAGCAGTTCTTC
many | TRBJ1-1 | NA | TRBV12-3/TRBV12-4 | CASSFRITSEAFF | TGTGCCAGCAGTTTTAGAATAACGAGTGAAGCTTTCTTT
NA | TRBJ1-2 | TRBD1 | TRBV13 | CASSLGINRGFYGYTF | TGTGCCAGCAGCTTAGGGATCAACAGGGGTTTTTATGGCTACACCTTC
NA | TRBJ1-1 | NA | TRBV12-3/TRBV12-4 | CAARAGGGRTEAFF | TGTGCCGCTCGAGCGGGGGGCGGTCGGACTGAAGCTTTCTTT
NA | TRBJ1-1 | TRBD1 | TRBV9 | CASSPGQGFYTEAFF | TGTGCCAGCAGCCCGGGACAGGGGTTTTACACTGAAGCTTTCTTT